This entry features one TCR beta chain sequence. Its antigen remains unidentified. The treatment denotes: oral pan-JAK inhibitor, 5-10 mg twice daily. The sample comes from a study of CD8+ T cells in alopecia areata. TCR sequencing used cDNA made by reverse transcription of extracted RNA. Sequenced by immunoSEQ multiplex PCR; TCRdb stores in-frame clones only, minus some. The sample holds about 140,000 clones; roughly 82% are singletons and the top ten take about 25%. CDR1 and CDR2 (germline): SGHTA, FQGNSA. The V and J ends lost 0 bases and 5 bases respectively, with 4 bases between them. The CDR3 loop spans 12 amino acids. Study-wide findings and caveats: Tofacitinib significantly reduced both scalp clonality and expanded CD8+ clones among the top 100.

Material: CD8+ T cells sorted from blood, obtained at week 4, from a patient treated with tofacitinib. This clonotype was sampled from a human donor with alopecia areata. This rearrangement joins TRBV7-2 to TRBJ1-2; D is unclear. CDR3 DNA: TGTGCCAGCAGCTTAGCTCAGTATGGCTACACCTTC. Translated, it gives CASSLAQYGYTF. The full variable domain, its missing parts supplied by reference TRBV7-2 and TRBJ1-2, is GAGVSQSPSNKVTEKGKDVELRCDPISGHTALYWYRQSLGQGLEFLIYFQGNSAPDKSGLPSDRFSAERTGGSVSTLTIQRTQQEDSAVYLCASSLAQYGYTFGSGTRLTVV.